The entry below gives a single TCR beta chain sequence along with its context. Its antigen is still unknown. Germline CDR1 reads SNHLY; CDR2 reads FYNNEI. This CDR3 is built from 14 residues. V was cut by 6 bases and J by 1 base, with 12 bases left in between. This record belongs to a study of naive CD8 T cells in extremely preterm neonates. Assay: immunoSEQ multiplex PCR; the TCRdb copy retains only in-frame clones and omits some. The sample lists thousands of clones; approximately 97% were seen once. Study findings and constraints: Productive template counts varied among preterm samples, a noted limitation. Preterm CDR3s were shorter than older groups', with fewer N additions and less trimming.

This sequence joins TRBV2 and TRBJ1-2, with no clear D. This sequence originates from a human donor in good health. Sequenced sample: naive CD8+ T cells from blood. The CDR3 region is CASSVRINNYGYTF. CDR3 DNA: TGTGCCAGCAGCGTGAGAATTAATAACTATGGCTACACCTTC.